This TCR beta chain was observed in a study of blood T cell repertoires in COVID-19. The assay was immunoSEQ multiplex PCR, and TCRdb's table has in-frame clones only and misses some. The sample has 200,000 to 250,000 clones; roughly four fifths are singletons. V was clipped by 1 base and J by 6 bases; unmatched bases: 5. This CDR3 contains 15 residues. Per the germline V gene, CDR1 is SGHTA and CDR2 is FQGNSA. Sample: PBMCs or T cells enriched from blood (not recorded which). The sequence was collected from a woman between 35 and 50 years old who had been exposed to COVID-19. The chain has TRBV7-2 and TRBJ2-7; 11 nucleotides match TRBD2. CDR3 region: CASSLGLAGGGEQYF. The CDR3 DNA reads TGTGCCAGCAGCTTAGGCCTAGCGGGGGGTGGCGAGCAGTACTTC. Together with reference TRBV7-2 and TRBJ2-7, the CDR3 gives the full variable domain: GAGVSQSPSNKVTEKGKDVELRCDPISGHTALYWYRQSLGQGLEFLIYFQGNSAPDKSGLPSDRFSAERTGGSVSTLTIQRTQQEDSAVYLCASSLGLAGGGEQYFGPGTRLTVT.